These T cell receptor beta chains were read from a single sample in a study of response to subunit inactivated influenza vaccine. TCRdb itself ran the RT-PCR reads through MiXCR, one entry per CDR3 protein. The profile shows hundreds of thousands of distinct CDR3 sequences, roughly 18% of them singletons. Sequences were derived from PBMCs from blood, sampled less than 6 days after vaccination. The source is a man between 45 and 60 years old who received an inactivated influenza vaccine. Each CDR3 is given with its conserved first and last residue. D genes are given only for firm matches. Where a row states a size, it is once, few, many or the class of an expanded clone; other rows omit it.

.	TRBJ2-5	TRBV6-1	.	TGTGCCAGCAGTGCCCTGGGTTCTCTCGAGACCCAGTACTTC	CASSALGSLETQYF
TRBD2	TRBJ2-7	TRBV10-3	many	TGTGCCATCAGTGATACTAGCGGGATTTACGAGCAGTACTTC	CAISDTSGIYEQYF
TRBD1	TRBJ2-3	TRBV29-1	.	TGCAGCGCCCATCCGGGACAGGGCCTCCCAGATACGCAGTATTTT	CSAHPGQGLPDTQYF
TRBD2	TRBJ2-7	TRBV7-9	.	TGTGCCAGCAGCTTAGGCAGCGGGAGAGTGAACGAGCAGTACTTC	CASSLGSGRVNEQYF
.	TRBJ2-7	TRBV29-1	.	TGCAGCGTGCCAGGGGGACTCTACGAGCAGTACTTC	CSVPGGLYEQYF
.	TRBJ2-3	TRBV7-8	.	TGTGCCAGCAGCTACCTCGGGGAGGTCCTGGATACGCAGTATTTT	CASSYLGEVLDTQYF
TRBD2	TRBJ2-5	TRBV7-2	.	TGTGCCAGCAGCTTATTGGCAGGACTAGCGCGCCAAGAGACCCAGTACTTC	CASSLLAGLARQETQYF
TRBD2	TRBJ2-1	TRBV6-2/TRBV6-3	few	TGTGCCAGCAGTTACTCGGAGCGGGGCGCAAACAATGAGCAGTTCTTC	CASSYSERGANNEQFF
.	TRBJ1-6	TRBV12-3/TRBV12-4	few	TGTGCCAGCAGTTTTGGGGGCATGAAGTCACCCCTCCACTTT	CASSFGGMKSPLHF
TRBD2	TRBJ2-5	TRBV5-1	.	TGCGCCAGCGGGAATAGCGGGAGGACCCAAGAGACCCAGTACTTC	CASGNSGRTQETQYF
.	TRBJ2-7	TRBV7-9	.	TGTGCCAGCAGCGGCCGGGACGTAGTCGACTACGAGCAGTACTTC	CASSGRDVVDYEQYF
TRBD2	TRBJ2-4	TRBV4-2	few	TGTGCCAGCAGCCAAGATCGGGGGAGGGACATTCAGTACTTC	CASSQDRGRDIQYF
TRBD2	TRBJ2-1	TRBV12-3/TRBV12-4	once	TGTGCCAGCAGCCGAGCGACTAGCGGGAGACCGAATGAGCAGTTCTTC	CASSRATSGRPNEQFF
TRBD2	TRBJ2-1	TRBV4-1	.	TGCGCCAGCAGCCAAGAGGAAGTTAGCGGGTTCTACAATGAGCAGTTCTTC	CASSQEEVSGFYNEQFF
TRBD2	TRBJ2-5	TRBV5-1	.	TGCGCCAGCAGCCGACTAGCGGGGACAGAGACCCAGTACTTC	CASSRLAGTETQYF
.	TRBJ1-2	TRBV19	.	TGTGCCAGTAGCTCTACCGGCAGGATGAGTGACTATGGCTACACCTTC	CASSSTGRMSDYGYTF
.	TRBJ2-5	TRBV10-3	.	TGTGCCATCAGTGAGTCTAACACCCTGACCGTGGAGACCCAGTACTTC	CAISESNTLTVETQYF
.	TRBJ2-7	TRBV6-5	few	TGTGCCAGCAGTTACTCAGGGTCCCACGAGCAGTACTTC	CASSYSGSHEQYF
.	TRBJ2-2	TRBV10-3	few	TGTGCCATCAATAAAAGGGACTCCGGGGAGCTGTTTTTT	CAINKRDSGELFF
.	TRBJ1-4	TRBV27	few	TGTGCCAGCAGTTTAGGGCCACCCAGTGAAAAACTGTTTTTT	CASSLGPPSEKLFF
TRBD2	TRBJ2-5	TRBV7-2	few	TGTGCCAGCACCCTTAGCGGGGGGGCCTGGGAGACCCAGTACTTC	CASTLSGGAWETQYF
.	TRBJ2-1	TRBV20-1	few	TGCAGTGCTAGAGATTGGCCTCACAATGAGCAGTTCTTC	CSARDWPHNEQFF
TRBD2	TRBJ2-1	TRBV9	few	TGTGCCAGGAAGGGACTAGCGGACTACAATGAGCAGTTCTTC	CARKGLADYNEQFF
TRBD1	TRBJ2-7	TRBV5-6	.	TGTGCCAGCAGCACACTGACAGGGAACTACGAGCAGTACTTC	CASSTLTGNYEQYF
.	TRBJ1-2	TRBV20-1	many	TGCAGTGCTAGACGGACGGCTAACTATGGCTACACCTTC	CSARRTANYGYTF
TRBD1	TRBJ2-7	TRBV6-5	many	TGTGCCAGCAGCTCAAACACAGGGGGCGAGCAGTACTTC	CASSSNTGGEQYF
TRBD1	TRBJ1-1	TRBV5-1	.	TGCGCCAGCAGGACCGGGACAGGGGGCTTAACTGAAGCTTTCTTT	CASRTGTGGLTEAFF
.	TRBJ1-2	TRBV6-1	.	TGTGCCAGCAGTCCCGGGACCCTATATGGCTACACCTTC	CASSPGTLYGYTF
.	TRBJ2-2	TRBV20-1	many	TGCAGTGCTAGCACAGCAGAGAACACCGGGGAGCTGTTTTTT	CSASTAENTGELFF
.	TRBJ1-1	TRBV7-8	few	TGTGCCAGCAGTCGGGACGGCGGACGGCAGAACACTGAAGCTTTCTTT	CASSRDGGRQNTEAFF
.	TRBJ2-7	TRBV6-1	few	TGTGCCAGCACTCAAGGGGGACCGATAAAGCTAGGCGAGCAGTACTTC	CASTQGGPIKLGEQYF
TRBD2	TRBJ2-1	TRBV5-6	.	TGTGCCAGCAGCTTGGGGGGGACTAGTCCCATGTATGAGCAGTTCTTC	CASSLGGTSPMYEQFF
.	TRBJ2-7	TRBV9	once	TGTGCCAGCAGCGCAGGGACTCCAGGGGCCTACGAGCAGTACTTC	CASSAGTPGAYEQYF
TRBD1	TRBJ2-3	TRBV6-2/TRBV6-3	.	TGTGCCAGCAGTTACCAAGGGACAGGGAATCGGTATTTT	CASSYQGTGNRYF
TRBD2	TRBJ2-1	TRBV20-1	.	TGCAGTGCTAGAGAAGGGTTAGGACTAGCCGAGGAGCAGTTCTTC	CSAREGLGLAEEQFF
TRBD1	TRBJ1-1	TRBV4-1	.	TGCGCCAGCAGCCAAGTTTCAGGGGGCGAGAACACTGAAGCTTTCTTT	CASSQVSGGENTEAFF
.	TRBJ2-5	TRBV4-3	.	TGCGCCAGCAGCCAAGATCGTGGCCAATGGGAGACCCAGTACTTC	CASSQDRGQWETQYF
TRBD1	TRBJ2-5	TRBV7-2	many	TGTGCCAGCAGCCCTGCAACCGGGACAGGGACGTACTTC	CASSPATGTGTYF
TRBD2	TRBJ2-1	TRBV20-1	few	TGCAGTGCTAGAGCAATTGCCATCCGGGCGGGAGATGAGCAGTTCTTC	CSARAIAIRAGDEQFF
.	TRBJ2-3	TRBV7-2	few	TGTGCCAGCAGCTTAGGAGTTAGGTGGGCAGATACGCAGTATTTT	CASSLGVRWADTQYF
TRBD2	TRBJ2-1	TRBV12-3/TRBV12-4	many	TGTGCCAGCAGTTTATCTAGCGGGAGGGGCAATGAGCAGTTCTTC	CASSLSSGRGNEQFF
.	TRBJ2-5	TRBV12-3/TRBV12-4	few	TGTGCCAGCAGTTCCCCCAACGACTTCGGAGCAGGAGAGACCCAGTACTTC	CASSSPNDFGAGETQYF
.	TRBJ2-7	TRBV10-2	.	TGCGCCAGCAGTGAGTCCGGACTGCCCCCCTACGAGCAGTACTTC	CASSESGLPPYEQYF
.	TRBJ1-3	TRBV7-9	.	TGTGCCAGCAGCGACGGTTGGGGGAACACCATATATTTT	CASSDGWGNTIYF